These T cell receptor beta chains were read from a single sample in a study of shared clonotypes between healthy human individuals. Libraries were prepared by immunoSEQ multiplex PCR; TCRdb keeps only in-frame clonotypes and omits some of them. This repertoire shows about 2 million clones, about 95% found once; its top ten account for less than 1.5%. The sample comprised naive CD8+ T cells sorted from blood. These receptors were obtained from a man aged 18 to 29 in good health. Both conserved end residues are part of each CDR3. Fields, in order: J gene, D gene, V gene, clone size, CDR3 DNA, CDR3 protein. D genes are given only for firm matches. Size is stated for part of the rows, as once, few or many counts, or as a class when the clone is expanded.

J: TRBJ2-3; D: -; V: TRBV2; size: once; DNA: TGTGCCAGCAGTGGGTGGAGTAGTCCTGGGGGCGCAGATACGCAGTATTTT; CDR3: CASSGWSSPGGADTQYF
J: TRBJ2-7; D: TRBD2; V: TRBV29-1; size: -; DNA: TGCAGCGTTGAAGTCGGTAGCGGGTCCCCCTACGAGCAGTACTTC; CDR3: CSVEVGSGSPYEQYF
J: TRBJ1-1; D: -; V: TRBV4-1; size: -; DNA: TGCGCCAGCAGCCAAGATAGAGAGGGCTTGAACACTGAAGCTTTCTTT; CDR3: CASSQDREGLNTEAFF
J: TRBJ2-7; D: TRBD1; V: TRBV7-2; size: -; DNA: TGTGCCAGCAGCTTGGCCAGGGGGCCCCTCTCCTTTATCTACGAGCAGTACTTC; CDR3: CASSLARGPLSFIYEQYF
J: TRBJ2-5; D: -; V: TRBV7-9; size: -; DNA: TGTGCCAGCAGCTCATGGGACTCGCGGGAGACCCAGTACTTC; CDR3: CASSSWDSRETQYF
J: TRBJ2-3; D: -; V: TRBV4-1; size: -; DNA: TGCGCCAGCAGCCCCATGACATTATCCACAGATACGCAGTATTTT; CDR3: CASSPMTLSTDTQYF
J: TRBJ1-2; D: -; V: TRBV15; size: -; DNA: TGTGCCACCAGCAGAGATAAAGTGGTGGGACCCTATGGCTACACCTTC; CDR3: CATSRDKVVGPYGYTF
J: TRBJ1-2; D: -; V: TRBV10-2; size: -; DNA: TGCGCCAGCAGCCCGACCCTAAGCAACTATGGCTACACCTTC; CDR3: CASSPTLSNYGYTF
J: TRBJ2-2; D: -; V: TRBV19; size: -; DNA: TGTGCCAGTAGTATAGTTGGAGGGGCGAACACCGGGGAGCTGTTTTTT; CDR3: CASSIVGGANTGELFF
J: TRBJ1-2; D: -; V: TRBV5-1; size: -; DNA: TGCGCCAGCAGCTTAAGCCGGGACATACTGGATGGCTACACCTTC; CDR3: CASSLSRDILDGYTF
J: TRBJ2-5; D: TRBD2; V: TRBV9; size: -; DNA: TGTGCCAGCAGCGCCTCCCGGGTCAGCGGGAGTGCGGAGACCCAGTACTTC; CDR3: CASSASRVSGSAETQYF
J: TRBJ2-1; D: -; V: TRBV27; size: -; DNA: TGTGCCAGCAGTCCCCTAGGAGCGGGTGCGTACAATGAGCAGTTCTTC; CDR3: CASSPLGAGAYNEQFF
J: TRBJ2-7; D: TRBD1; V: TRBV28; size: -; DNA: TGTGCCAGCAGACCAGACAGGGACTACGAGCAGTACTTC; CDR3: CASRPDRDYEQYF
J: TRBJ1-1; D: -; V: TRBV27; size: -; DNA: TGTGCCAGCAGTTTCGGCGCAGGGAGTAGCACTGAAGCTTTCTTT; CDR3: CASSFGAGSSTEAFF
J: TRBJ2-1; D: TRBD2; V: TRBV5-4; size: -; DNA: TGTGCCAGCAGCTTGGGGAGGCTAGCGGGAGGGCTTGGCTCCTACAATGAGCAGTTCTTC; CDR3: CASSLGRLAGGLGSYNEQFF
J: TRBJ1-5; D: TRBD1; V: TRBV27; size: -; DNA: TGTGCCAGCAGTTTAGGGACAGGGGATCAGCCCCAGCATTTT; CDR3: CASSLGTGDQPQHF
J: TRBJ2-3; D: TRBD2; V: TRBV19; size: -; DNA: TGTGCCAGTAGCCCCACTAGCGGTAGCACAGATACGCAGTATTTT; CDR3: CASSPTSGSTDTQYF
J: TRBJ1-1; D: -; V: TRBV27; size: -; DNA: TGTGCCAGCAGTTTATCCCCAGGCCCAAACACTGAAGCTTTCTTT; CDR3: CASSLSPGPNTEAFF
J: TRBJ2-7; D: -; V: TRBV4-3; size: -; DNA: TGCGCCAGCAGCCAAGCTTCAAACTCCTACGAGCAGTACTTC; CDR3: CASSQASNSYEQYF
J: TRBJ1-2; D: TRBD1; V: TRBV9; size: -; DNA: TGTGCCAGCAGCCAAGGACAGGGGTATGGCTACACCTTC; CDR3: CASSQGQGYGYTF
J: TRBJ2-5; D: -; V: TRBV9; size: -; DNA: TGTGCCAGCAGCGTCTACGACTCCGCCCAAGAGACCCAGTACTTC; CDR3: CASSVYDSAQETQYF
J: TRBJ2-7; D: -; V: TRBV2; size: -; DNA: TGTGCCAGCAGTGAAGCCTCTCAGGGGTCCCATGGGACTTACTACGAGCAGTACTTC; CDR3: CASSEASQGSHGTYYEQYF
J: TRBJ2-7; D: -; V: TRBV11-2; size: -; DNA: TGTGCCAGCAGCCCTGGACCGAACTGGGAGCAGTACTTC; CDR3: CASSPGPNWEQYF
J: TRBJ2-7; D: TRBD2; V: TRBV7-6; size: -; DNA: TGTGCCAGCAGCTGGACTAGTGGCACCGACGAGCAGTACTTC; CDR3: CASSWTSGTDEQYF
J: TRBJ2-3; D: -; V: TRBV4-1; size: once; DNA: TGCGCCAGCAGCCAAGGTCAGGGGTGGGATACGCAGTATTTT; CDR3: CASSQGQGWDTQYF
J: TRBJ2-1; D: TRBD2; V: TRBV27; size: once; DNA: TGTGCCAGCAGTTCGGGACTAGCGGGGGGCTTGTACAATGAGCAGTTCTTC; CDR3: CASSSGLAGGLYNEQFF
J: TRBJ1-1; D: -; V: TRBV16; size: -; DNA: TGTGCCAGCAGCCAATCTCCAGGATCGAACACTGAAGCTTTCTTT; CDR3: CASSQSPGSNTEAFF